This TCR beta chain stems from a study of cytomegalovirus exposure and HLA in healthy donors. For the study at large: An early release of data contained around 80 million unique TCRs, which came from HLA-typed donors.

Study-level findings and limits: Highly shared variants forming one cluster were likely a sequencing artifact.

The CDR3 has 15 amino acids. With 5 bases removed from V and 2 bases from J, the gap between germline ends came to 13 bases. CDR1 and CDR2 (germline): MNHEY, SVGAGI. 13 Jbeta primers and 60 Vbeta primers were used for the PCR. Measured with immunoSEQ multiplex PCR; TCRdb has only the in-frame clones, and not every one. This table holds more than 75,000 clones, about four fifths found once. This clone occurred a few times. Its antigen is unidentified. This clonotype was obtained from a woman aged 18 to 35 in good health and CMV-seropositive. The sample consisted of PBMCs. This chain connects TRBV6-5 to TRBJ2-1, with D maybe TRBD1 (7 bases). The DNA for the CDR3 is TGTGCCAGCAGTGCCCAGGGGGAGGCCTACAATGAGCAGTTCTTC. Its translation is CASSAQGEAYNEQFF.